This is a list of T cell receptor beta chains from one sample in a study of shared clonotypes between healthy human individuals. Some clones are missing from TCRdb's copy, which holds only in-frame ones; the method was immunoSEQ multiplex PCR. The repertoire holds 800,000 to 950,000 clones, with roughly 96% as singletons. The sequenced sample was naive CD8+ T cells sorted from blood. Receptors were obtained from a man younger than 45 in good health. The CDR3 runs from the conserved cysteine through the conserved F or W.

j_gene	v_gene	len	CDR3aa
TRBJ1-2	TRBV19	13	CASSLDSNDGYTF
TRBJ2-7	TRBV5-4	15	CASSLEQGTAYEQYF
TRBJ1-4	TRBV19	16	CASSIGQGATNEKLFF
TRBJ2-3	TRBV29-1	16	CSVEMAAGRLTDTQYF
TRBJ2-1	TRBV7-9	18	CASRPITSDISSYNEQFF
TRBJ2-1	TRBV6-4	16	CASTTGLAGGPNEQFF
TRBJ2-7	TRBV7-9	14	CASSWDRVSYEQYF
TRBJ2-2	TRBV7-9	17	CASSFSPGLSNTGELFF
TRBJ2-2	TRBV4-2	19	CASSHNPGLAGGQSGELFF
TRBJ2-7	TRBV5-4	11	CASSSGDEQYF
TRBJ2-7	TRBV5-4	19	CASSLAGVTRGGSSYEQYF
TRBJ2-1	TRBV15	15	CATSPGLAEYNEQFF
TRBJ2-1	TRBV11-2	13	CASSFSQGDEQFF
TRBJ2-1	TRBV19	17	CASSDDSGLAGRNEQFF
TRBJ1-1	TRBV2	13	CASTPQWGTEAFF
TRBJ2-3	TRBV9	16	CASSERTGGSTDTQYF
TRBJ2-7	TRBV5-6	12	CASSLGTGEQYF
TRBJ2-1	TRBV29-1	16	CSVEGLAGGTYNEQFF
TRBJ2-7	TRBV9	15	CASSYGAEPSYEQYF
TRBJ2-1	TRBV5-1	15	CASSFRQGTNDEQFF
TRBJ1-5	TRBV7-9	14	CASSPVVRAQPQHF
TRBJ2-3	TRBV10-1	14	CASSASASTDTQYF
TRBJ1-2	TRBV29-1	11	CSVETVYGYTF
TRBJ1-1	TRBV19	13	CASSIEWTGEAFF
TRBJ2-5	TRBV13	13	CASSIEGQETQYF
TRBJ2-5	TRBV10-3	12	CAIKDIQETQYF
TRBJ2-3	TRBV14	14	CASSQVRGTDTQYF
TRBJ2-5	TRBV27	13	CASSFLGQETQYF
TRBJ2-1	TRBV20-1	11	CSAPGTNEQFF
TRBJ2-1	TRBV7-8	15	CASFKVTGSYNEQFF
TRBJ2-7	TRBV19	14	CASSPRDSHYEQYF
TRBJ1-1	TRBV5-1	13	CASSLVVDTEAFF
TRBJ2-5	TRBV2	13	CASLAGNQETQYF
TRBJ2-7	TRBV7-6	14	CASSLLAGAHEQYF
TRBJ1-1	TRBV5-1	16	CASSLGRSGEGTEAFF
TRBJ1-5	TRBV27	14	CASSSGQTNQPQHF
TRBJ1-5	TRBV27	15	CASSHVKQRNQPQHF
TRBJ2-1	TRBV7-6	17	CASSLLLSGSSYNEQFF
TRBJ2-7	TRBV5-8	15	CASSLRSGPRYEQYF
TRBJ2-3	TRBV19	17	CASSIGVGGSFTDTQYF
TRBJ2-7	TRBV5-1	13	CASGTGVFYEQYF
TRBJ2-7	TRBV5-4	15	CASSSWGQIDYEQYF
TRBJ1-2	TRBV18	16	CASSPLVRQGVDGYTF
TRBJ2-7	TRBV11-2	13	CASSPSGSYEQYF
TRBJ1-2	TRBV2	17	CASTPGEYRFDNYGYTF
TRBJ1-5	TRBV10-2	14	CASSQARGMQPQHF
TRBJ1-1	TRBV30	15	CAWSEPDRWNTEAFF